These T cell receptor beta chains were read from a single sample in a study of blood T cells in healthy people across ages. TCRdb reprocessed the 5' RACE reads with MiXCR, giving one entry per CDR3 protein. The sample lists 540,000 or so distinct CDR3 sequences; roughly 29% were seen once. The material sequenced was blood. The receptors stem from a woman aged 70-85 years in good health. Both conserved end residues are part of each CDR3. A D gene is named only where the DNA matches it firmly. A clone size is listed for some rows: how often the clone was seen (once, few, many), or a class if it is expanded.

D gene: NA
V gene: TRBV7-6
clone size: NA
J gene: TRBJ2-7
CDR3 DNA: TGTGCCAGCAGCTTGCGGCAGGAATCCTACGAGCAGTACTTC
CDR3 protein: CASSLRQESYEQYF

D gene: NA
V gene: TRBV2
clone size: few
J gene: TRBJ2-2
CDR3 DNA: TGTGCCAGCAGTGATAACACGTACGGGGAGCTGTTTTTT
CDR3 protein: CASSDNTYGELFF

D gene: NA
V gene: TRBV29-1
clone size: many
J gene: TRBJ1-1
CDR3 DNA: TGCAGCGTTGGTACCAGGAACACTGAAGCTTTCTTT
CDR3 protein: CSVGTRNTEAFF

D gene: TRBD1
V gene: TRBV5-1
clone size: NA
J gene: TRBJ2-6
CDR3 DNA: TGCGCCAGCAGCCCGACAGGGGCTGGGGCCAACGTCCTGACTTTC
CDR3 protein: CASSPTGAGANVLTF

D gene: TRBD1
V gene: TRBV12-3/TRBV12-4
clone size: few
J gene: TRBJ1-5
CDR3 DNA: TGTGCCAGCAGCTTCCCTGACCGGGACAGAACCAATCAGCCCCAGCATTTT
CDR3 protein: CASSFPDRDRTNQPQHF

D gene: NA
V gene: TRBV5-1
clone size: NA
J gene: TRBJ2-5
CDR3 DNA: TGCGCCAGCAGCCCCCGGGACCAGCAAGAGACCCAGTACTTC
CDR3 protein: CASSPRDQQETQYF

D gene: NA
V gene: TRBV13
clone size: once
J gene: TRBJ1-2
CDR3 DNA: TGTGCCAGCAGCAAGGGGACTACTCGTGACTATGGCTACACCTTC
CDR3 protein: CASSKGTTRDYGYTF

D gene: NA
V gene: TRBV7-3
clone size: NA
J gene: TRBJ1-2
CDR3 DNA: TGTGCCAGCAGCTTCAGCCCTAACTATGGCTACACCTTC
CDR3 protein: CASSFSPNYGYTF

D gene: TRBD2
V gene: TRBV29-1
clone size: NA
J gene: TRBJ2-3
CDR3 DNA: TGCAGCGTACTAGCGGGATCAGATACGCAGTATTTT
CDR3 protein: CSVLAGSDTQYF

D gene: NA
V gene: TRBV7-8
clone size: NA
J gene: TRBJ2-2
CDR3 DNA: TGTGCCAGCAGCCGCCTGGTTAACACCGGGGAGCTGTTTTTT
CDR3 protein: CASSRLVNTGELFF

D gene: NA
V gene: TRBV20-1
clone size: few
J gene: TRBJ2-5
CDR3 DNA: TGCAGTGCTCCTAAGACCGCGATCGGGACCCAGTACTTC
CDR3 protein: CSAPKTAIGTQYF

D gene: TRBD2
V gene: TRBV4-1
clone size: NA
J gene: TRBJ2-7
CDR3 DNA: TGCGCCAGCAGCCAAGACCGCGGCCTAGCGGGGGGTTACGAGCAGTACTTC
CDR3 protein: CASSQDRGLAGGYEQYF

D gene: TRBD2
V gene: TRBV29-1
clone size: few
J gene: TRBJ2-4
CDR3 DNA: TGCAGCGTCCTACTAGCGGGGCGGAACATTCAGTACTTC
CDR3 protein: CSVLLAGRNIQYF

D gene: TRBD1
V gene: TRBV9
clone size: NA
J gene: TRBJ2-7
CDR3 DNA: TGTGCCAGCAGCCCTTGGGGTGGGGACAGGGGCTACGAGCAGTACTTC
CDR3 protein: CASSPWGGDRGYEQYF

D gene: NA
V gene: TRBV12-3/TRBV12-4
clone size: NA
J gene: TRBJ2-7
CDR3 DNA: TGTGCCAGCAGGCCGGGCAGAACCTACGAGCAGTACTTC
CDR3 protein: CASRPGRTYEQYF

D gene: NA
V gene: TRBV20-1
clone size: NA
J gene: TRBJ1-1
CDR3 DNA: TGCAGTGTTCGGGTGGGCGGAACTATGAACACTGAGGCTTTCTTT
CDR3 protein: CSVRVGGTMNTEAFF

D gene: TRBD1
V gene: TRBV7-8
clone size: few
J gene: TRBJ2-1
CDR3 DNA: TGTGCCAGCAGCTTAGTGGGACAGCAATTCAATGAGCAGTTCTTC
CDR3 protein: CASSLVGQQFNEQFF

D gene: TRBD1
V gene: TRBV7-2
clone size: NA
J gene: TRBJ2-1
CDR3 DNA: TGTGCCAGCAGCTCAGCGGGACAGGGGAACTACAATGAGCAGTTCTTC
CDR3 protein: CASSSAGQGNYNEQFF

D gene: NA
V gene: TRBV20-1
clone size: NA
J gene: TRBJ2-6
CDR3 DNA: TGCAGTGCTAGAGATCAGGGACCAAAGAGGGGGGCCAACGTCCTGACTTTC
CDR3 protein: CSARDQGPKRGANVLTF